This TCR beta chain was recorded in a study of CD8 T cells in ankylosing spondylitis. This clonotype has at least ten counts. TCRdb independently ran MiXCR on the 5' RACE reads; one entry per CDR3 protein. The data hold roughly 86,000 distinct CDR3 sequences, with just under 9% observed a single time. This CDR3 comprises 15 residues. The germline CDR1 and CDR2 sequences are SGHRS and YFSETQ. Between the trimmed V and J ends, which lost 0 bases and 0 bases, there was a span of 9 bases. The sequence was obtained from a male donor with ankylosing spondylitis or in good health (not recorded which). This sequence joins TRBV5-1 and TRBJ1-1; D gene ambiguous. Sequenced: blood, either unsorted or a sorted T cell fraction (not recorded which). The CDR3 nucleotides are TGCGCCAGCAGCTTGGAGGGCAGGCTGAACACTGAAGCTTTCTTT. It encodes CASSLEGRLNTEAFF. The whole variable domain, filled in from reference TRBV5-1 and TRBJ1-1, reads KAGVTQTPRYLIKTRGQQVTLSCSPISGHRSVSWYQQTPGQGLQFLFEYFSETQRNKGNFPGRFSGRQFSNSRSEMNVSTLELGDSALYLCASSLEGRLNTEAFFGQGTRLTVV.